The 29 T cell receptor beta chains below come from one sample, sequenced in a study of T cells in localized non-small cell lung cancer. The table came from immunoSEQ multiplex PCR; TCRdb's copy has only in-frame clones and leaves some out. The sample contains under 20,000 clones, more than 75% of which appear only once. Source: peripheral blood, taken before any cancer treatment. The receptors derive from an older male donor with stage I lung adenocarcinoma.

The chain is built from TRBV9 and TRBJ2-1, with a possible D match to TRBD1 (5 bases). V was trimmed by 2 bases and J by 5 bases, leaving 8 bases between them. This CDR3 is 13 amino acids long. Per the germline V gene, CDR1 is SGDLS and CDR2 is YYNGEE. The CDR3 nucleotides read TGTGCCAGCAGCGTGACAGCTGACAATGAGCAGTTCTTC. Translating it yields CASSVTADNEQFF.

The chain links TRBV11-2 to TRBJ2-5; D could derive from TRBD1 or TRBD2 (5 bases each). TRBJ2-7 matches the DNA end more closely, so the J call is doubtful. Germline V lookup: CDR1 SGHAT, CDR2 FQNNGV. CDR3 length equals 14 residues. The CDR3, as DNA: TGTGCCAGCAGCTGGGACCGGGACGGCTACGAGCAGTACTTC. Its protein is CASSWDRDGYEQYF.

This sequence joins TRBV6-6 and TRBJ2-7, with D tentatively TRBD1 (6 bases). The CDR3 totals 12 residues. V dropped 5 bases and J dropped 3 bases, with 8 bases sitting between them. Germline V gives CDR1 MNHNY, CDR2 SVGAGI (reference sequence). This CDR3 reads CASSLDSYEQYF. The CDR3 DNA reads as TGTGCCAGCAGTCTGGACAGCTACGAGCAGTACTTC.

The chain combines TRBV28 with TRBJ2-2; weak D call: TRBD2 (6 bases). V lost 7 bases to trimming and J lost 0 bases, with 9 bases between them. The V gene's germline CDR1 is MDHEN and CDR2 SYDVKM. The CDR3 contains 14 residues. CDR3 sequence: CASTGGANTGELFF. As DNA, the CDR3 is TGTGCCAGCACCGGCGGGGCGAACACCGGGGAGCTGTTTTTT.

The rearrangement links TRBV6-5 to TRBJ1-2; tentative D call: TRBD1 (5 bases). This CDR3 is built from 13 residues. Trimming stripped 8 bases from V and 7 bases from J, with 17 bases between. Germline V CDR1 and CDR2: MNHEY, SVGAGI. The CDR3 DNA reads TGTGCCAGCGGCAGATTCGGGGGGGTTGGCTACACCTTC. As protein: CASGRFGGVGYTF.

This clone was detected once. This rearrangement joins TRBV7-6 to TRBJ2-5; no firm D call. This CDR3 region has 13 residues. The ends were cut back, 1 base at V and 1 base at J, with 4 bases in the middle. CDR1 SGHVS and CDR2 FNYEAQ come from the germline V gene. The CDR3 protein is CASSLGTQETQYF. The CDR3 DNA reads TGTGCCAGCAGCTTAGGGACCCAAGAGACCCAGTACTTC.

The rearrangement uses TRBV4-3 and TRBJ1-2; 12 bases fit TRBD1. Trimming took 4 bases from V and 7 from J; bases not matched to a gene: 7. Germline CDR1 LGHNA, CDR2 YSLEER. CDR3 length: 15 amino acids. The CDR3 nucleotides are TGCGCCAGCAGCCGCCGGGACAGGGGGCGAGGTGGCTACACCTTC. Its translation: CASSRRDRGRGGYTF.

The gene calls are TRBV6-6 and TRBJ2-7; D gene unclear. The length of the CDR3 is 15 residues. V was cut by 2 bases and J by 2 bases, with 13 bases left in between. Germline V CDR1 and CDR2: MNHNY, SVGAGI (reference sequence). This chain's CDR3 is CASSYEYLQAYEQYF. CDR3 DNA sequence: TGTGCCAGCAGTTACGAGTATCTCCAGGCCTACGAGCAGTACTTC.

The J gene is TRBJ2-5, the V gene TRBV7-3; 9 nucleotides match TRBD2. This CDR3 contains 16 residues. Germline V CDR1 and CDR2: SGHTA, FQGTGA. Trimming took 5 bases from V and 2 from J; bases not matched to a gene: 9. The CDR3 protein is CASSPGGGRVQETQYF. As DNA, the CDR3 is TGTGCCAGCAGCCCCGGGGGCGGGAGGGTACAAGAGACCCAGTACTTC.

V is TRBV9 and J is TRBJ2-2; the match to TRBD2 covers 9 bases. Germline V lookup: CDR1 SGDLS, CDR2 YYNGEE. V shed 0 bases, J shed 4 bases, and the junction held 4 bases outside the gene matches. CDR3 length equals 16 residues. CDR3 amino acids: CASSVAPSGVTGELFF. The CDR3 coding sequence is TGTGCCAGCAGCGTAGCCCCTAGCGGGGTCACCGGGGAGCTGTTTTTT.

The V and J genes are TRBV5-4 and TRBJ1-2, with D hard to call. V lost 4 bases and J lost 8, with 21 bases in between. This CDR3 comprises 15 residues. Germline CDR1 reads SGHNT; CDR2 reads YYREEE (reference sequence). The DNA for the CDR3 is TGTGCCAGCAGCCCATATTTAGACGGAGAGCAGGGCTACACCTTC. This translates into CASSPYLDGEQGYTF.

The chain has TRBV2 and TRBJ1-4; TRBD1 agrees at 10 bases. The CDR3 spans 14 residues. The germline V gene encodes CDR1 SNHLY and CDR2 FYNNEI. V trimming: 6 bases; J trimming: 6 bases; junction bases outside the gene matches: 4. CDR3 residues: CASRPGQGYEKLFF. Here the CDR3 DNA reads TGTGCCAGCAGGCCGGGACAGGGGTATGAAAAACTGTTTTTT. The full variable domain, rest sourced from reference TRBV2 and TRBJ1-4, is EPEVTQTPSHQVTQMGQEVILRCVPISNHLYFYWYRQILGQKVEFLVSFYNNEISEKSEIFDDQFSVERPDGSNFTLKIRSTKLEDSAMYFCASRPGQGYEKLFFGSGTQLSVL.

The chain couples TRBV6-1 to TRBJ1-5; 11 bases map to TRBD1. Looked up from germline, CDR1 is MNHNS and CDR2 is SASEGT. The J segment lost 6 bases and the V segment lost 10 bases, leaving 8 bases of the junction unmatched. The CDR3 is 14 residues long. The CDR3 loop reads CATLDRGLGQPQHF. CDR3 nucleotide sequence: TGTGCCACCTTGGACAGGGGGCTTGGTCAGCCCCAGCATTTT.

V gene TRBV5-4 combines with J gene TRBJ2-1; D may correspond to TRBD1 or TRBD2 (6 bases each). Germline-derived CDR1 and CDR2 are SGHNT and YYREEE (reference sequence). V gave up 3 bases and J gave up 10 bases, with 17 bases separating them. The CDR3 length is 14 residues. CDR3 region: CASSSSRGPREQFF. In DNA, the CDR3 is TGTGCCAGCAGCTCATCCCGGGGGCCACGAGAGCAGTTCTTC.

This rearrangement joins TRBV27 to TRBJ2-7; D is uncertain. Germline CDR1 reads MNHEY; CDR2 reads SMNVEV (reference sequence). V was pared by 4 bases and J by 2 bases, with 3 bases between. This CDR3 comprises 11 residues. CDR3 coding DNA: TGTGCCAGCAGTTCGACCTACGAGCAGTACTTC. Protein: CASSSTYEQYF.

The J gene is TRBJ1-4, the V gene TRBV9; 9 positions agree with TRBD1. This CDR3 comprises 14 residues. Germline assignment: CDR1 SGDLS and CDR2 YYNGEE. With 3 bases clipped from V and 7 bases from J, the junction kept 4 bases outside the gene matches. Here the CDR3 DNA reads TGTGCCAGCAGCGAGGACAGGGGTTTTGAAAAACTGTTTTTT. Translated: CASSEDRGFEKLFF.

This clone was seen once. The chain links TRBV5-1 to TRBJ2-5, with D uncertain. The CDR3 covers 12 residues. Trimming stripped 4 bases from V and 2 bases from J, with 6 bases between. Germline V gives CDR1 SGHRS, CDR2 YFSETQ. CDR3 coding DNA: TGCGCCAGCAGCCAGGTTCAAGAGACCCAGTACTTC. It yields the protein CASSQVQETQYF.

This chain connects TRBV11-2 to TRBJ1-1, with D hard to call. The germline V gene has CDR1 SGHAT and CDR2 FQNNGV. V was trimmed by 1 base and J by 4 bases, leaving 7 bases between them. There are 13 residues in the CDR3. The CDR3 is CASSLGVGTEAFF. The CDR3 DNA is TGTGCCAGCAGCTTAGGAGTGGGCACTGAAGCTTTCTTT.

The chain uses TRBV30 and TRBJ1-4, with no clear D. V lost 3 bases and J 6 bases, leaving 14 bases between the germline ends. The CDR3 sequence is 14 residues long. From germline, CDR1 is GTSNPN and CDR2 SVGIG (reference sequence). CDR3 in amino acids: CAWSPALRDEKLFF. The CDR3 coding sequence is TGTGCCTGGAGCCCGGCCCTTAGGGATGAAAAACTGTTTTTT.

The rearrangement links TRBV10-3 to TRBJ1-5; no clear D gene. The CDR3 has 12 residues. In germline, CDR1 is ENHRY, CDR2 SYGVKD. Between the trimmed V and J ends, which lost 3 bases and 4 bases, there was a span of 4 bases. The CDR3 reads CAISEENQPQHF. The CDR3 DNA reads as TGTGCCATCAGTGAAGAAAATCAGCCCCAGCATTTT.

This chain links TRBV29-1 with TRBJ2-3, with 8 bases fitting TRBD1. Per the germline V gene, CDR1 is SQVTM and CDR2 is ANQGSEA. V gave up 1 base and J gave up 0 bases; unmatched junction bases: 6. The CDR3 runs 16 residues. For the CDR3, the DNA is TGCAGCGTTGAAGGGGGACAGGTGACTAGCACAGATACGCAGTATTTT. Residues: CSVEGGQVTSTDTQYF.

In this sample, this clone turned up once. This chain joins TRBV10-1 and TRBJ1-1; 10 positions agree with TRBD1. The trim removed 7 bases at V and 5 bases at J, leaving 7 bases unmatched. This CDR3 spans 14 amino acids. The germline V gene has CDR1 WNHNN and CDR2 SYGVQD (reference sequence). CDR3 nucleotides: TGCGCCAGCACCCTCGGACAGGGGGAAACTGAAGCTTTCTTT. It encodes CASTLGQGETEAFF.

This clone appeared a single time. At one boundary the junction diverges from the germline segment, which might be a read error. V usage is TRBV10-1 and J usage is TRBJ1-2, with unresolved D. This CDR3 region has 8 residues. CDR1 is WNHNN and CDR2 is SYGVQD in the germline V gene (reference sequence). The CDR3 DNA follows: TGCGCCAGCAGGAGACTGAGCTTC. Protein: CASRRLSF.

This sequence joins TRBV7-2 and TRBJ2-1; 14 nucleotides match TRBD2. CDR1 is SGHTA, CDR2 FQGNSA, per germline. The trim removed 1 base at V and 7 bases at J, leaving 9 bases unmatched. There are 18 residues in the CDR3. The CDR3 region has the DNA TGTGCCAGCAGCTTAGAAGGGACTAGCGGGAGAGGAGGGAATGAGCAGTTCTTC. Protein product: CASSLEGTSGRGGNEQFF. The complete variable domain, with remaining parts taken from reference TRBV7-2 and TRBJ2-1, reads GAGVSQSPSNKVTEKGKDVELRCDPISGHTALYWYRQSLGQGLEFLIYFQGNSAPDKSGLPSDRFSAERTGGSVSTLTIQRTQQEDSAVYLCASSLEGTSGRGGNEQFFGPGTRLTVL.

In DNA form, the CDR3 reads TGTGCCAGCAGTCTCAGGGAGCGCTACACCTTC. Translating it yields CASSLRERYTF. This sequence joins TRBV5-6 and TRBJ1-2; maybe TRBD1 (5 bases). Germline assignment: CDR1 SGHDT and CDR2 YYEEEE. V shed 5 bases and J shed 9 bases, with 11 bases lying between them. This CDR3 has 11 residues.

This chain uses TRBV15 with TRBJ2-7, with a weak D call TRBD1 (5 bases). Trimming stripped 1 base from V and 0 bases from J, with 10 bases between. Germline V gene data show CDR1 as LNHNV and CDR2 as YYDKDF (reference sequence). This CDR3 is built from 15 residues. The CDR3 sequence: CATSRGGKSSYEQYF. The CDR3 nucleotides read TGTGCCACCAGCAGAGGGGGCAAGAGCTCCTACGAGCAGTACTTC.

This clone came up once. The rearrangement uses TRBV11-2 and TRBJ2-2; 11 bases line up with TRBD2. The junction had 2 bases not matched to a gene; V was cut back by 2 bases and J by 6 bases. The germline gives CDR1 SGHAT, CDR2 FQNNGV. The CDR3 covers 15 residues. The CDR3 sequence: CASSLTSGSSGELFF. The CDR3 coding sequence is TGTGCCAGCAGCTTAACTAGCGGGAGTTCCGGGGAGCTGTTTTTT.

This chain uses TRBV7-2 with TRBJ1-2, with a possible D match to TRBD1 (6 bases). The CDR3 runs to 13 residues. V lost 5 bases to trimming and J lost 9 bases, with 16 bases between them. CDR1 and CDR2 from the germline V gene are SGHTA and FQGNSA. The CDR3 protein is CASSPDDRSRYTF. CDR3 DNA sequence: TGTGCCAGCAGCCCGGACGACAGGTCCCGCTACACCTTC.

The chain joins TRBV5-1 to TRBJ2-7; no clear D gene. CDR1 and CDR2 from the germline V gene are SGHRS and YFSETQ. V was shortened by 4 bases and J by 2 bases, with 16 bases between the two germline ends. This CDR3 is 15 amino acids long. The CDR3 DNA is TGCGCCAGCAGCAGGACGGCCGAAGAAACCTACGAGCAGTACTTC. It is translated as CASSRTAEETYEQYF.